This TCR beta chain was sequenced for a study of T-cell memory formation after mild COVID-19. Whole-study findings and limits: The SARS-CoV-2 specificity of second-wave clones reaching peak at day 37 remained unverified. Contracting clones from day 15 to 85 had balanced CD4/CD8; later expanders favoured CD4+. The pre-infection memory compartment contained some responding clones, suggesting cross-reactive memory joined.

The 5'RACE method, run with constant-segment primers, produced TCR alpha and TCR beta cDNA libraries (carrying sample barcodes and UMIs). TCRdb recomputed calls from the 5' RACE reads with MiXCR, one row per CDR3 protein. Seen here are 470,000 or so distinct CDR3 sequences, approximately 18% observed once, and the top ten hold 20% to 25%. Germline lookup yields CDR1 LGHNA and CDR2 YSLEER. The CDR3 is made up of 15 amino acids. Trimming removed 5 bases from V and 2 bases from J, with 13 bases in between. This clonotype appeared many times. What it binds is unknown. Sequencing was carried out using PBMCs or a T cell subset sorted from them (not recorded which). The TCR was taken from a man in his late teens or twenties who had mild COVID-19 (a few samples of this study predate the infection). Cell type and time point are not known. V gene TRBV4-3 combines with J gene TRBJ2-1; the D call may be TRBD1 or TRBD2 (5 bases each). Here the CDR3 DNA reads TGCGCCAGCAGCGTCAGGGTGGGGGCCTACAATGAGCAGTTCTTC. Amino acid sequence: CASSVRVGAYNEQFF.